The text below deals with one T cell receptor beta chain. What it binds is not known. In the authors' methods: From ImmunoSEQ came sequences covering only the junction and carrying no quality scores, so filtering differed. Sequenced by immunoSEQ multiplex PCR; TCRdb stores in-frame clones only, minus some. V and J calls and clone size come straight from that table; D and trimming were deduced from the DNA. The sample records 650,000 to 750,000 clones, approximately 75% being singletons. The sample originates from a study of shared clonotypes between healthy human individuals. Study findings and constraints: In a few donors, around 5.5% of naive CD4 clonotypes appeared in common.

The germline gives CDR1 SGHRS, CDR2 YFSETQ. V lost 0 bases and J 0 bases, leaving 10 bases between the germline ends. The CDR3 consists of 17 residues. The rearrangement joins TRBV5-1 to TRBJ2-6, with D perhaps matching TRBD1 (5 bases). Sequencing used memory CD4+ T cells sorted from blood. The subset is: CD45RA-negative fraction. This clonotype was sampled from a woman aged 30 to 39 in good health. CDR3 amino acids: CASSLGADSSGANVLTF. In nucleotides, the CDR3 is TGCGCCAGCAGCTTGGGAGCAGACAGCTCTGGGGCCAACGTCCTGACTTTC. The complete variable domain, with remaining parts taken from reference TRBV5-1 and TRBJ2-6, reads KAGVTQTPRYLIKTRGQQVTLSCSPISGHRSVSWYQQTPGQGLQFLFEYFSETQRNKGNFPGRFSGRQFSNSRSEMNVSTLELGDSALYLCASSLGADSSGANVLTFGAGSRLTVL.